This TCR beta chain was recovered during a study of CD8 T cell repertoires and HIV-1 epitope variants. Study at large: Tested: three Gag epitope families, Nef HW9 and YT9.

The CDR3 is 15 residues long. J gave up 2 bases and V 7 bases, and 8 bases lay outside the gene matches. Germline V gives CDR1 MNHNY, CDR2 SVGAGI (reference sequence). This clone was counted a single time. This table comes from immunoSEQ multiplex PCR, and its TCRdb copy is limited to in-frame clones, with some not included. The sample has approximately 90,000 clones, more than 65% seen once. The specimen was uncultured baseline CD8+ T cells from peripheral blood mononuclear cells (PBMCs). V gene TRBV6-6 combines with J gene TRBJ1-5; 7 bases fit TRBD1. This sequence originates from a male donor with HIV. In DNA form, the CDR3 reads TGTGCCAGCAACGGACAGGCCCTAGGCAATCAGCCCCAGCATTTT. Protein product: CASNGQALGNQPQHF.